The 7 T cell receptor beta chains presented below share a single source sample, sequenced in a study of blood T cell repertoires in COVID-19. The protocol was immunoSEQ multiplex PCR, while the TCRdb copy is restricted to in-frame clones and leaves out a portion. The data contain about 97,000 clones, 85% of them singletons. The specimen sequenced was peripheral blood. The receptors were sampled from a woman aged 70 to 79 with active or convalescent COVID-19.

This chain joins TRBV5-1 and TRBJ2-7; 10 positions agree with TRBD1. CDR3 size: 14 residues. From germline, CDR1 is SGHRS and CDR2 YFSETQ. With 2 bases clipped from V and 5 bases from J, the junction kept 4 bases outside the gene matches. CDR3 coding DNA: TGCGCCAGCAGCTTCGGGACAGGGGAGAACGAGCAGTACTTC. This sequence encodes CASSFGTGENEQYF.

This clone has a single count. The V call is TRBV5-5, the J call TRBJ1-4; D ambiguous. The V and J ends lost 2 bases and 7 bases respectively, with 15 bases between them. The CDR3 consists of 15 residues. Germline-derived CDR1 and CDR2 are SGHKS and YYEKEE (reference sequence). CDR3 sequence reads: CASSFLSPGGEKLFF. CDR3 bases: TGTGCCAGCAGCTTTCTTAGTCCCGGTGGTGAAAAACTGTTTTTT.

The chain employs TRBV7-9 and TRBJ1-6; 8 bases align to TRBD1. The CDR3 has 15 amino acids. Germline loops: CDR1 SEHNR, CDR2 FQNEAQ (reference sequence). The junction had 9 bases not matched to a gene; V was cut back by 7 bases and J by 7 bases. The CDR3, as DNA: TGTGCCAGCATGGGGGACGGGACAGGCAATTCACCCCTCCACTTT. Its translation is CASMGDGTGNSPLHF.

This CDR3 is CASSFWASGGAGEQYF. DNA of the CDR3: TGTGCCAGCAGTTTTTGGGCTAGCGGGGGGGCAGGCGAGCAGTACTTC. This rearrangement joins TRBV27 to TRBJ2-7; 12 bases match TRBD2. The trim removed 3 bases at V and 6 bases at J, leaving 9 bases unmatched. The CDR3 covers 16 residues. Germline V gene data show CDR1 as MNHEY and CDR2 as SMNVEV (reference sequence).

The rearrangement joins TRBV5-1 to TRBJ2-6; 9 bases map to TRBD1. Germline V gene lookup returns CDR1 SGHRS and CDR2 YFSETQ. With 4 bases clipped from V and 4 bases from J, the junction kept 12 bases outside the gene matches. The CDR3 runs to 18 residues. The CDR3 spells CASSARPGTGMGANVLTF. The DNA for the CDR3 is TGCGCCAGCAGCGCCCGACCCGGGACAGGGATGGGGGCCAACGTCCTGACTTTC.

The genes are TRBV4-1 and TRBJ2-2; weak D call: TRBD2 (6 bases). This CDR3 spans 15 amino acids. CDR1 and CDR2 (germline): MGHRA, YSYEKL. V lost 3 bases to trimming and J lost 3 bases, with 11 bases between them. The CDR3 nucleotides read TGCGCCAGCAGCCAGCCCGGGAGTTACACCGGGGAGCTGTTTTTT. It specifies CASSQPGSYTGELFF.

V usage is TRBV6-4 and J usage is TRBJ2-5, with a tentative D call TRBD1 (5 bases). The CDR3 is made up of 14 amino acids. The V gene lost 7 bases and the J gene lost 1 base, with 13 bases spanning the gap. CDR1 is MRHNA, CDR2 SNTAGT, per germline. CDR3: CASTDFDSQETQYF. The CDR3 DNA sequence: TGTGCCAGCACCGATTTCGACAGCCAAGAGACCCAGTACTTC.